The 10 T cell receptor beta chains reported below all come from one sample, sequenced in a study of T cells in tumors after PD-1 blockade. This table comes from immunoSEQ multiplex PCR, and its TCRdb copy is limited to in-frame clones, with some not included. The repertoire has 35,000 or so clones, more than 70% of them found once; the top ten carry about 35%. This specimen was PBMCs, taken before anti-PD-1 treatment. The origin of the receptors is a human donor with basal cell carcinoma.

This clone was seen a single time. This chain links TRBV18 with TRBJ2-1, with TRBD2 matching over 7 bases. The CDR3 length is 15 residues. Germline-derived CDR1 and CDR2 are KGHSH and LQKENI. V shed 2 bases and J 3 bases; nucleotides not matched to a gene: 4. The CDR3 DNA sequence: TGTGCCAGCTCACCAAGCGAGCGGGGCTACAATGAGCAGTTCTTC. This translates into CASSPSERGYNEQFF.

The DNA for the CDR3 is TGTGCCAGCAGTGCGACTAGCGGGGGCCTTGATACGCAGTATTTT. Encoded protein: CASSATSGGLDTQYF. V is TRBV7-9 and J is TRBJ2-3, with 12 bases fitting TRBD2. The CDR3 is 15 residues long. V gave up 6 bases and J gave up 6 bases; unmatched junction bases: 7. CDR1 and CDR2 (germline): SEHNR, FQNEAQ (reference sequence).

This chain joins TRBV7-8 and TRBJ1-1, with TRBD1 identical over 7 bases. The CDR3 length is 17 residues. The germline V gene encodes CDR1 SGHVS and CDR2 FQNEAQ. The V gene end was trimmed by 5 bases and the J gene end by 2 bases; junction bases not matched to a gene: 14. CDR3 coding DNA: TGTGCCAGCAGCCTTGGGAGGCAAAGGGGGCGAAACACTGAAGCTTTCTTT. Its translation is CASSLGRQRGRNTEAFF. The variable domain in full, with the rest retrieved from reference TRBV7-8 and TRBJ1-1, is GAGVSQSPRYKVAKRGQDVALRCDPISGHVSLFWYQQALGQGPEFLTYFQNEAQLDKSGLPSDRFFAERPEGSVSTLKIQRTQQEDSAVYLCASSLGRQRGRNTEAFFGQGTRLTVV.

The chain is built from TRBV11-1 and TRBJ1-2; 8 bases agree with TRBD1. Germline CDR1 SGHAT, CDR2 FQDESV (reference sequence). V was pared by 3 bases and J by 3 bases, with 3 bases of the junction left unmatched. CDR3 length equals 14 residues. CDR3 nucleotides: TGTGCCAGCAGCTTTTCAGGGGGCGACTATGGCTACACCTTC. Translating gives CASSFSGGDYGYTF.

This rearrangement joins TRBV13 to TRBJ2-7; TRBD2 aligns across 7 bases. The germline V gene encodes CDR1 PRHDT and CDR2 FYEKMQ (reference sequence). This CDR3 region has 14 residues. Trimming at V came to 4 bases and at J to 5 bases, leaving 8 bases not matched to a gene. This chain's CDR3 is CASSSGGSPHEQYF. The CDR3 nucleotides read TGTGCCAGCAGCTCCGGGGGGTCCCCCCACGAGCAGTACTTC.

The rearrangement links TRBV2 to TRBJ1-1; D is ambiguous. V lost 2 bases and J 0 bases, leaving 7 bases between the germline ends. CDR3 length: 14 residues. CDR1 and CDR2 (germline): SNHLY, FYNNEI. CDR3 coding DNA: TGTGCCAGCAGTGAACGCCGCCTGAACACTGAAGCTTTCTTT. It translates to CASSERRLNTEAFF.

This clone was seen a handful of times. The CDR3 DNA sequence: TGTGCCAGCAGCCCCGGCCCTGCTGGCTACACCTTC. It translates to CASSPGPAGYTF. The chain carries TRBV28 and TRBJ1-2; D is uncertain. The ends were cut back, 6 bases at V and 7 bases at J, with 12 bases in the middle. The length of the CDR3 is 12 residues. CDR1 and CDR2 from the germline V gene are MDHEN and SYDVKM.

The rearrangement uses TRBV9 and TRBJ2-2; D is undetermined. The CDR3 sequence is 12 residues long. Germline loops: CDR1 SGDLS, CDR2 YYNGEE. V lost 1 base and J lost 5, with 3 bases in between. CDR3 DNA sequence: TGTGCCAGCAGCGTATTTACCGGGGAGCTGTTTTTT. Its translation: CASSVFTGELFF.

V is TRBV5-4 and J is TRBJ2-2; TRBD1 agrees at 11 bases. The CDR3 length is 16 residues. Trimming took 2 bases from V and 5 from J; bases not matched to a gene: 5. CDR1 is SGHNT, CDR2 YYREEE, per germline (reference sequence). This chain's CDR3 is CASSLGQGARTGELFF. The DNA of the CDR3 is TGTGCCAGCAGCTTAGGACAGGGGGCAAGGACCGGGGAGCTGTTTTTT.

This sequence joins TRBV7-6 and TRBJ2-1, with TRBD2 matching over 10 bases. The CDR3 totals 15 residues. CDR1 is SGHVS and CDR2 is FNYEAQ in the germline V gene. The trim removed 6 bases at V and 4 bases at J, leaving 6 bases unmatched. Written as DNA, the CDR3 is TGTGCCAGCAGACCCTCTAGCGGGGGTTACAATGAGCAGTTCTTC. Its translation is CASRPSSGGYNEQFF. Full variable domain (outside the CDR3, taken from reference TRBV7-6 and TRBJ2-1): GAGVSQSPRYKVTKRGQDVALRCDPISGHVSLYWYRQALGQGPEFLTYFNYEAQQDKSGLPNDRFSAERPEGSISTLTIQRTEQRDSAMYRCASRPSSGGYNEQFFGPGTRLTVL.